This T cell receptor (beta chain) was obtained from a study of T cells after yellow fever vaccination. Background on the study: Low-cell-number fractions underwent preparation using SMART-Seq v4 Ultra Low Input. Study outcomes and limitations: The secondary response was weaker but peaked faster, day 5 versus 15. There was a possibility that FACS-sorted repertoires contained abundant clonotypes contaminating from the bulk population.

CDR1 and CDR2 (germline): SGHTA, FQGNSA. The CDR3 sequence is 13 residues long. V shed 4 bases and J shed 3 bases, with 10 bases lying between them. A universal primer site and UMIs were added as TCR cDNA was made by 5'RACE template switching. In TCRdb, the 5' RACE reads were re-called with MiXCR into one record per CDR3 protein. Among about 550,000 distinct CDR3 sequences listed, roughly a fifth were seen once. In the case of this clonotype: Its antigen remains unidentified.

The clonotype comes from a man aged 30 to 45 who received the YFV17D yellow fever vaccine. The chain employs TRBV7-2 and TRBJ2-7; either TRBD1 or TRBD2 may fit D (6 bases each). Material: PBMCs, obtained 15 days after the yellow fever booster vaccination. The CDR3: CASSYGGLYEQYF. CDR3 DNA sequence: TGTGCCAGCAGCTACGGGGGCCTCTACGAGCAGTACTTC.